The 18 T cell receptor beta chains below come from one sample, sequenced in a study of T-cell memory formation after mild COVID-19. In TCRdb, the 5' RACE reads were re-called with MiXCR into one record per CDR3 protein. The sample shows about 470,000 distinct CDR3 sequences, around a sixth of them seen only once. The specimen was PBMCs or a T cell subset sorted from them (not recorded which). The receptors here all came from an adult woman who had mild COVID-19 (a few samples of this study predate the infection). Cell type and time point are not known.

This clonotype was counted a few times. This chain links TRBV7-2 with TRBJ2-5; the D gene is possibly TRBD1 (5 bases). The CDR3 runs 15 residues. Trimming cost V 1 base and J 2 bases, with 11 bases left between them. Per the germline V gene, CDR1 is SGHTA and CDR2 is FQGNSA. The CDR3 DNA sequence: TGTGCCAGCAGCTTAGGTTCAGGGTGGCAAGAGACCCAGTACTTC. This encodes CASSLGSGWQETQYF.

The V call is TRBV10-3, the J call TRBJ1-1, with D possibly TRBD1 on 5 matching bases. This CDR3 has 18 residues. Germline CDR1 and CDR2: ENHRY and SYGVKD. The V and J ends lost 5 bases and 1 base respectively, with 23 bases between them. The CDR3 DNA follows: TGTGCCATCAGTCCATCTAGGTCGGGGGAGGGGCCGAACACTGAAGCTTTCTTT. Its translation is CAISPSRSGEGPNTEAFF.

This chain joins TRBV15 and TRBJ2-7; the match to TRBD2 covers 7 bases. CDR3 size: 14 residues. Per germline, CDR1 LNHNV and CDR2 YYDKDF (reference sequence). J was trimmed by 2 bases and V by 3 bases; bases with no gene match: 4. CDR3 nucleotide sequence: TGTGCCACCAGCAGGGGGGGGGACGCCTACGAGCAGTACTTC. Its translation is CATSRGGDAYEQYF.

In its sample, this clonotype was seen many times. The rearrangement uses TRBV20-1 and TRBJ1-5; no reliable D call. This CDR3 comprises 18 residues. Per germline, CDR1 DFQATT and CDR2 SNEGSKA (reference sequence). The V and J ends lost 0 bases and 0 bases respectively, with 18 bases between them. The CDR3 bases are TGCAGTGCTAGAGATATGGCTAGCGGGGTGTATAGCAATCAGCCCCAGCATTTT. This encodes CSARDMASGVYSNQPQHF.

This chain uses TRBV4-1 with TRBJ1-1; possible D gene TRBD1, 5 bases. The ends were cut back, 2 bases at V and 3 bases at J, with 10 bases in the middle. Germline assignment: CDR1 MGHRA and CDR2 YSYEKL. The CDR3 extends over 14 amino acids. In nucleotides, the CDR3 is TGCGCCAGCAGCCAAAATCGAGGGGACACTGAAGCTTTCTTT. It yields the protein CASSQNRGDTEAFF.

This clonotype was detected only a few times. This chain links TRBV7-6 with TRBJ2-7; TRBD2 aligns across 7 bases. The CDR3 has 15 residues. The V and J ends lost 1 base and 3 bases, in that order; junction bases with no gene match: 6. CDR1 is SGHVS and CDR2 is FNYEAQ in the germline V gene. CDR3 coding DNA: TGTGCCAGCAGCTTAGGTAGCGGGTTGAGCTACGAGCAGTACTTC. Amino acid sequence: CASSLGSGLSYEQYF.

The chain employs TRBV14 and TRBJ2-7; TRBD2 agrees at 7 bases. CDR1 is SGHDN, CDR2 FVKESK, per germline. The J segment lost 3 bases and the V segment lost 2 bases, leaving 7 bases of the junction unmatched. The CDR3 is 15 residues long. The CDR3 DNA reads as TGTGCCAGCAGCCAACGGCTGGGAGGGTTCTACGAGCAGTACTTC. Amino acid sequence: CASSQRLGGFYEQYF.

This clonotype has only a few counts. The chain is built from TRBV5-1 and TRBJ2-3; no clear D gene. The CDR3 length is 14 residues. Per germline, CDR1 SGHRS and CDR2 YFSETQ. The V gene lost 4 bases and the J gene lost 2 bases, with 11 bases spanning the gap. CDR3: CASSLRTLTDTQYF. Written as DNA, the CDR3 is TGCGCCAGCAGCCTCCGGACCCTCACAGATACGCAGTATTTT.

This chain uses TRBV19 with TRBJ1-5, with D perhaps TRBD1 (6 bases). Germline CDR1 LNHDA, CDR2 SQIVND (reference sequence). The CDR3 totals 15 residues. V shed 6 bases and J shed 2 bases, with 14 bases lying between them. Written as DNA, the CDR3 is TGTGCCAGTAGGAATTCCAACAGGGGCAATCAGCCCCAGCATTTT. It codes for CASRNSNRGNQPQHF.

This clonotype was seen a single time. The rearrangement joins TRBV15 to TRBJ2-5, with 16 bases matching TRBD2. The length of the CDR3 is 16 residues. Germline V gene lookup returns CDR1 LNHNV and CDR2 YYDKDF (reference sequence). The J segment lost 3 bases and the V segment lost 11 bases, leaving 9 bases of the junction unmatched. The CDR3 is CAVAGTSGGAKETQYF. CDR3 in DNA: TGTGCCGTCGCCGGGACTAGCGGGGGGGCCAAAGAGACCCAGTACTTC.

The rearrangement uses TRBV29-1 and TRBJ2-1, with 7 bases lining up with TRBD1. The CDR3 extends over 14 amino acids. The trim removed 2 bases at V and 4 bases at J, leaving 5 bases unmatched. The germline gives CDR1 SQVTM, CDR2 ANQGSEA. DNA for the CDR3: TGCAGCGTTGAAACCAGGGGGATGTACAATGAGCAGTTCTTC. This translates into CSVETRGMYNEQFF.

This clonotype was seen a few times. The V call is TRBV20-1, the J call TRBJ2-1; 12 bases are shared with TRBD2. CDR1 is DFQATT and CDR2 is SNEGSKA in the germline V gene (reference sequence). The CDR3 runs 15 residues. The V gene end was trimmed by 5 bases and the J gene end by 5 bases; junction bases not matched to a gene: 7. In nucleotides, the CDR3 is TGCAGTGCTGGTCCCGGACTAGCGGGACACAATGAGCAGTTCTTC. This translates into CSAGPGLAGHNEQFF.

This clonotype was detected a few times. The rearrangement links TRBV6-2 or TRBV6-3 to TRBJ1-2; 8 nucleotides match TRBD1. This CDR3 comprises 15 residues. J was trimmed by 4 bases and V by 10 bases; bases with no gene match: 14. Per germline, CDR1 MNHEY and CDR2 SVGEGT. CDR3 DNA sequence: TGTGCCACCAAGGGACAGGCGAGCCTAACCTATGGCTACACCTTC. Translating it yields CATKGQASLTYGYTF.

This clonotype was found a few times. V usage is TRBV27 and J usage is TRBJ1-1, with unresolved D. V was cut by 8 bases and J by 4 bases, with 14 bases left in between. Germline CDR1 MNHEY, CDR2 SMNVEV (reference sequence). CDR3 length equals 13 residues. The CDR3 DNA reads as TGTGCCAGCGGCATCGGAGTTGGCACTGAAGCTTTCTTT. Its translation: CASGIGVGTEAFF.

V and J are TRBV7-2 and TRBJ1-2, with a possible D match to TRBD1 (5 bases). V gave up 5 bases and J gave up 4 bases, with 17 bases separating them. CDR3 length: 15 amino acids. CDR1 and CDR2 (germline): SGHTA, FQGNSA. CDR3 in amino acids: CASSLRLGARYGYTF. DNA of the CDR3: TGTGCCAGCAGCCTCCGGTTAGGGGCCCGCTATGGCTACACCTTC.

This clonotype appeared a few times. The rearrangement joins TRBV29-1 to TRBJ1-2; D uncertain. Germline V gene sequence: CDR1 SQVTM, CDR2 ANQGSEA. The germline V and J ends were trimmed by 0 bases and 4 bases, with 12 bases remaining between them. The CDR3 loop spans 14 amino acids. The CDR3 region is CSVEETPRAYGYTF. CDR3 coding DNA: TGCAGCGTTGAAGAGACCCCTAGGGCCTATGGCTACACCTTC.

This clonotype was counted at least ten times. J is TRBJ2-2 and V is TRBV4-3, with D perhaps being TRBD1 or TRBD2 (5 bases each). From germline, CDR1 is LGHNA and CDR2 YSLEER. V was pared by 0 bases and J by 5 bases, with 7 bases between. The CDR3 has 14 residues. The CDR3 DNA reads TGCGCCAGCAGCCAAGACTGGGGGACCGGGGAGCTGTTTTTT. Encoded protein: CASSQDWGTGELFF.

This clonotype was picked up a small number of times. The chain uses TRBV7-9 and TRBJ1-2, with D possibly TRBD1 on 6 matching bases. Germline-derived CDR1 and CDR2 are SEHNR and FQNEAQ (reference sequence). Between the trimmed V and J ends, which lost 5 bases and 7 bases, there was a span of 14 bases. This CDR3 region has 13 residues. The CDR3 region is CASSPPATGGYTF. The CDR3 coding sequence is TGTGCCAGCAGCCCCCCAGCGACAGGTGGCTACACCTTC. Together with reference TRBV7-9 and TRBJ1-2, the CDR3 gives the full variable domain: DTGVSQNPRHKITKRGQNVTFRCDPISEHNRLYWYRQTLGQGPEFLTYFQNEAQLEKSRLLSDRFSAERPKGSFSTLEIQRTEQGDSAMYLCASSPPATGGYTFGSGTRLTVV.